This is a list of T cell receptor beta chains from one sample in a study of T cell repertoires in cytomegalovirus infection. TCRdb reprocessed the reads with MiXCR, giving one entry per CDR3 protein. The sample yields around 530,000 distinct CDR3 sequences, more than 25% seen once. The sequenced sample consisted of PBMCs. Source of these receptors: a human donor in good health (CMV status not recorded). Some clones in this sample may be carry-over from other donors' samples. CDR3s include the opening cysteine and the closing phenylalanine or tryptophan. Fields, in order: CDR3 length, clone size, J gene, D gene, V gene, CDR3 DNA, CDR3 protein. The D gene is left open where the match is weak. The size of a clone is reported for some rows only, either as once, few or many, or as a class for expanded clones.

CDR3 length: 15; clone size: many; J gene: TRBJ2-5; D gene: TRBD1; V gene: TRBV7-2; CDR3 DNA: TGTGCCAGCAGCCAAATTGCAGGGGGCCTAGGGACCCAGTACTTC; CDR3 protein: CASSQIAGGLGTQYF
CDR3 length: 16; clone size: .; J gene: TRBJ1-1; D gene: .; V gene: TRBV12-5; CDR3 DNA: TGTGCTAGTGGTTTGTTCGTGGGACCCAAGGTCACTGAAGCTTTCTTT; CDR3 protein: CASGLFVGPKVTEAFF
CDR3 length: 13; clone size: few; J gene: TRBJ2-3; D gene: .; V gene: TRBV5-4; CDR3 DNA: TGTGCCAGCAGCACGGGACTCCACGATACGCAGTATTTT; CDR3 protein: CASSTGLHDTQYF
CDR3 length: 17; clone size: few; J gene: TRBJ2-3; D gene: .; V gene: TRBV24-1; CDR3 DNA: TGTGCCACCAGTGATTTGCGGGGGCGGGGCAGCACAGATACGCAGTATTTT; CDR3 protein: CATSDLRGRGSTDTQYF
CDR3 length: 14; clone size: few; J gene: TRBJ2-1; D gene: TRBD2; V gene: TRBV29-1; CDR3 DNA: TGCAGCGCTCGACTAGCGGGGTACATAAATGAGCAGTTCTTC; CDR3 protein: CSARLAGYINEQFF
CDR3 length: 11; clone size: many; J gene: TRBJ1-1; D gene: .; V gene: TRBV7-6; CDR3 DNA: TGTGCCAGCAAGGGGGGGTCTGAAGCTTTCTTT; CDR3 protein: CASKGGSEAFF
CDR3 length: 14; clone size: many; J gene: TRBJ1-2; D gene: TRBD1; V gene: TRBV7-2; CDR3 DNA: TGTGCCAGCAGCTCCGACAGGGTTGACTATGGCTACACCTTC; CDR3 protein: CASSSDRVDYGYTF
CDR3 length: 22; clone size: .; J gene: TRBJ2-1; D gene: TRBD2; V gene: TRBV28; CDR3 DNA: TGTGCCAGCAGTTTATTCCTGACTAGCGGGAGGGCCGCCGGGGGCCGATACAATGAGCAGTTCTTC; CDR3 protein: CASSLFLTSGRAAGGRYNEQFF
CDR3 length: 13; clone size: few; J gene: TRBJ1-5; D gene: .; V gene: TRBV6-8; CDR3 DNA: TGTGCCAGCAGTTCTACTCGGTATCAGCCCCAGCATTTT; CDR3 protein: CASSSTRYQPQHF
CDR3 length: 14; clone size: few; J gene: TRBJ2-2; D gene: TRBD2; V gene: TRBV10-3; CDR3 DNA: TGTGCCATCAGCGGACTAGCAGACACCGGGGAGCTGTTTTTT; CDR3 protein: CAISGLADTGELFF
CDR3 length: 12; clone size: .; J gene: TRBJ2-7; D gene: .; V gene: TRBV20-1; CDR3 DNA: TGCAGTGTTGAGCGGGCCTCCTACGAGCAGTACTTC; CDR3 protein: CSVERASYEQYF
CDR3 length: 15; clone size: .; J gene: TRBJ1-1; D gene: TRBD1; V gene: TRBV7-2; CDR3 DNA: TGTGCCAGCAGCTTACTAGACAGGGTCGGCACTGAAGCTTTCTTT; CDR3 protein: CASSLLDRVGTEAFF
CDR3 length: 14; clone size: .; J gene: TRBJ1-5; D gene: .; V gene: TRBV5-6; CDR3 DNA: TGTGCCAGCAGCTCCCGCGGCAGCAATCAGCCCCAGCATTTT; CDR3 protein: CASSSRGSNQPQHF
CDR3 length: 13; clone size: .; J gene: TRBJ1-5; D gene: .; V gene: TRBV11-1; CDR3 DNA: TGTGCCAGCAGCCGGGACCTTCATACGCCCCAGCATTTT; CDR3 protein: CASSRDLHTPQHF
CDR3 length: 14; clone size: .; J gene: TRBJ2-7; D gene: .; V gene: TRBV28; CDR3 DNA: TGTGCCAGCAGTCTTAGTACCTCGGGATACGAGCAGTACTTC; CDR3 protein: CASSLSTSGYEQYF
CDR3 length: 15; clone size: few; J gene: TRBJ2-2; D gene: TRBD2; V gene: TRBV19; CDR3 DNA: TGTGCCGTCGGAGGACTAGCGGGAGGCTCCGGGGAGCTGTTTTTT; CDR3 protein: CAVGGLAGGSGELFF
CDR3 length: 16; clone size: many; J gene: TRBJ2-1; D gene: .; V gene: TRBV7-2; CDR3 DNA: TGTGCCAGCAGCTTAAAGTCGGGAAGGGCCTTCAATGAGCAGTTCTTC; CDR3 protein: CASSLKSGRAFNEQFF
CDR3 length: 15; clone size: .; J gene: TRBJ2-1; D gene: .; V gene: TRBV19; CDR3 DNA: TGTGCCAGTAGTATGGGGTGGGGAATTTACAATGAGCAGTTCTTC; CDR3 protein: CASSMGWGIYNEQFF
CDR3 length: 15; clone size: few; J gene: TRBJ2-4; D gene: .; V gene: TRBV6-5; CDR3 DNA: TGTGCCAGCAACCCGGGGGGCTCGGGCAAAAACATTCAGTACTTC; CDR3 protein: CASNPGGSGKNIQYF
CDR3 length: 19; clone size: .; J gene: TRBJ2-5; D gene: .; V gene: TRBV4-1; CDR3 DNA: TGCGCCAGCAGCCAAGAACGGTTCGGGGAAGCAGAGGCCCAAGAGACCCAGTACTTC; CDR3 protein: CASSQERFGEAEAQETQYF
CDR3 length: 12; clone size: .; J gene: TRBJ2-1; D gene: .; V gene: TRBV28; CDR3 DNA: TGTGCCAGCAGTTTAGAGTGGTATGAGCAGTTCTTC; CDR3 protein: CASSLEWYEQFF
CDR3 length: 15; clone size: few; J gene: TRBJ2-5; D gene: TRBD2; V gene: TRBV11-1; CDR3 DNA: TGTGCCAGCAGCAAAGCGGGAGGGGGCTTGGAGACCCAGTACTTC; CDR3 protein: CASSKAGGGLETQYF
CDR3 length: 15; clone size: few; J gene: TRBJ1-2; D gene: .; V gene: TRBV7-9; CDR3 DNA: TGTGCCAGCAGCTTAGGTACGATCTTACAGGTCGGCTACACCTTC; CDR3 protein: CASSLGTILQVGYTF
CDR3 length: 14; clone size: many; J gene: TRBJ2-5; D gene: .; V gene: TRBV7-9; CDR3 DNA: TGTGCCAGCAGCGACCCCCAGGGCGGGGAGACCCAGTACTTC; CDR3 protein: CASSDPQGGETQYF
CDR3 length: 17; clone size: .; J gene: TRBJ2-1; D gene: .; V gene: TRBV4-3; CDR3 DNA: TGCGCCAGCAGCCAAGATCGGGTGGGGGGCCTCTACAATGAGCAGTTCTTC; CDR3 protein: CASSQDRVGGLYNEQFF
CDR3 length: 16; clone size: many; J gene: TRBJ2-1; D gene: TRBD2; V gene: TRBV7-8; CDR3 DNA: TGTGCCAGCAGCTTAGCTAGGACTAGCGGAGACAATGAGCAGTTCTTC; CDR3 protein: CASSLARTSGDNEQFF